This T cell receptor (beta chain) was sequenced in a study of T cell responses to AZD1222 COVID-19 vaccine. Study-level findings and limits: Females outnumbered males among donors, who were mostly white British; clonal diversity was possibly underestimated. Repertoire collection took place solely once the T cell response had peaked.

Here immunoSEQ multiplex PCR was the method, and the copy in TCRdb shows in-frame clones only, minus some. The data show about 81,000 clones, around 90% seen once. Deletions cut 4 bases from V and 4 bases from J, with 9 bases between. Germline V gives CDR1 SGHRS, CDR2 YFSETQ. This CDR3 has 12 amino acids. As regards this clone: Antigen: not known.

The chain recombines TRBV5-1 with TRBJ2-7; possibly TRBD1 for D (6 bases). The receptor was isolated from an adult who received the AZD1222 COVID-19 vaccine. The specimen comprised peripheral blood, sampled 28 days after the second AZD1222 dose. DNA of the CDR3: TGCGCCAGCAGCACCGGACAGTACGAGCAGTACTTC. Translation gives CASSTGQYEQYF.